This TCR beta chain is drawn from a study of blood T cell repertoires in COVID-19. This CDR3 is 13 amino acids long. Trimming pared 1 base from V and 0 bases from J, leaving 3 bases between. Notes on this clone: Other nucleotide sequences from this sample produce the same CDR3.

Original data processing: It was from reference gene primer amplification that nucleated cell counts were estimated. Profiling relied on immunoSEQ multiplex PCR, and the TCRdb table lists in-frame clones only, not all of them. V and J calls and clone size come straight from that table; D and trimming were deduced from the DNA. The repertoire holds some 200,000 clones, with 70% to 90% as singletons. The V and J genes are TRBV12-3 or TRBV12-4 and TRBJ1-1; D gene unclear. The sequence came from a young woman who had recovered from COVID-19. Material for sequencing was peripheral blood. Here the CDR3 DNA reads TGTGCCAGCAGTTTAGGGCTGAACACTGAAGCTTTCTTT. Translating gives CASSLGLNTEAFF.